This TCR beta chain was observed in a study of blood T cell repertoires in COVID-19. Across the study: Sources were T cells, B-cell-depleted T cells, or PBMCs; the material itself was cDNA or gDNA.

Per the germline V gene, CDR1 is SGHTA and CDR2 is FQGTGA. CDR3 length: 14 amino acids. The V end lost 6 bases, the J end lost 5 bases, and 16 bases lay between the germline ends. As originally analysed: Reference gene primer amplification gave nucleated cell count estimates. Only in-frame clones appear in the TCRdb table, and some are missing; sequencing was by immunoSEQ multiplex PCR. The V and J calls and clone size are taken from that table; D and trimming were inferred from the DNA. The repertoire holds 150,000 to 250,000 clones, with 82% as singletons. The participants were between about 18 and 90 years old and came from roughly 25 US areas. In Cohort 3, a recovered donor had either two negative PCRs, clearance, or symptom resolution.

The material sequenced was PBMCs or T cells enriched from blood (not recorded which). The chain uses TRBV7-3 and TRBJ1-2; D is unclear. This clonotype originated in a man between 40 and 49 years old who had recovered from COVID-19. CDR3 coding DNA: TGTGCCAGCAGACCGGACGGGGTTGGGTATGGCTACACCTTC. Its protein product is CASRPDGVGYGYTF.